This T cell receptor beta chain was captured by sequencing in a study of CD8+ T cells in alopecia areata. Trimming pared 3 bases from V and 5 bases from J, leaving 3 bases between. The CDR3 totals 11 residues. Germline V lookup: CDR1 MDHEN, CDR2 SYDVKM. Following RNA extraction, reverse transcription yielded cDNA that acted as the sequencing template. Some clones are missing from TCRdb's copy, which holds only in-frame ones; the method was immunoSEQ multiplex PCR. This sample yields just over 150,000 clones, of which more than 45% are seen a single time; 15% to 20% belongs to the top ten. This clone was counted at least ten times.

The TCR sequence derives from a human donor with alopecia areata. This rearrangement joins TRBV28 to TRBJ2-3; D call uncertain. Sequencing used CD8+ T cells sorted from blood, obtained at week 0. CDR3 DNA: TGTGCCAGCAGTTTTAAAGATACGCAGTATTTT. Its protein is CASSFKDTQYF. Complete variable domain (other parts from reference TRBV28 and TRBJ2-3): DVKVTQSSRYLVKRTGEKVFLECVQDMDHENMFWYRQDPGLGLRLIYFSYDVKMKEKGDIPEGYSVSREKKERFSLILESASTNQTSMYLCASSFKDTQYFGPGTRLTVL.